One and the same sample provided the 16 T cell receptor beta chains below, sequenced in a study of radiation and T cells in renal cell carcinoma. The sample's time point: baseline pretreatment blood. The treatment was: 15 Gy SBRT to primary tumor, nephrectomy 4 weeks later. The method was immunoSEQ multiplex PCR; TCRdb's version includes in-frame clones alone and lacks a portion of them. This sample has about 140,000 clones, with 83% found just once. The sample was blood, taken from a patient whose treatment included radiotherapy and nephrectomy. Every receptor here comes from a woman aged 50 to 65 with renal cell carcinoma.

This clone showed up just a few times. V usage is TRBV5-4 and J usage is TRBJ1-2; TRBD1 matches at 7 bases. The CDR3 is made up of 13 amino acids. CDR1 SGHNT and CDR2 YYREEE come from the germline V gene (reference sequence). V lost 4 bases and J lost 4; bases outside the gene matches: 4. The CDR3: CASSNRDSYGYTF. In DNA form, the CDR3 reads TGTGCCAGCAGCAACCGGGACAGCTATGGCTACACCTTC.

The chain is built from TRBV5-4 and TRBJ1-2; D is possibly TRBD1 (5 bases). The CDR3 totals 15 residues. Per the germline V gene, CDR1 is SGHNT and CDR2 is YYREEE (reference sequence). Trimming cost V 0 bases and J 2 bases, with 11 bases left between them. CDR3: CASSLAIRGNYGYTF. The CDR3 bases are TGTGCCAGCAGCTTGGCTATAAGGGGCAACTATGGCTACACCTTC.

The rearrangement links TRBV7-2 to TRBJ1-1; D unresolved. Trimming left V 2 bases short and J 0 bases short, with 4 bases between. This CDR3 has 13 amino acids. The V gene's germline CDR1 is SGHTA and CDR2 FQGNSA. The CDR3 sequence: CASSLTLNTEAFF. CDR3 DNA: TGTGCCAGCAGCTTAACGCTGAACACTGAAGCTTTCTTT.

This sequence joins TRBV7-8 and TRBJ2-1, with TRBD1 as a possible D gene (6 bases). V lost 5 bases and J 0 bases, leaving 11 bases between the germline ends. Germline CDR1 is SGHVS and CDR2 is FQNEAQ. This CDR3 is 15 amino acids long. The CDR3 coding sequence is TGTGCCAGCAGCCGTCGACAGGTCTCCTACAATGAGCAGTTCTTC. It codes for CASSRRQVSYNEQFF.

V gene TRBV2 combines with J gene TRBJ2-6; 9 bases agree with TRBD1. This CDR3 comprises 16 residues. Trimming removed 5 bases from V and 0 bases from J; junction bases left unmatched: 2. Germline loops: CDR1 SNHLY, CDR2 FYNNEI. The DNA for the CDR3 is TGTGCCAGCAGTCTGGACAGGGGCTCTGGGGCCAACGTCCTGACTTTC. The encoded protein is CASSLDRGSGANVLTF. The whole variable domain, remainder taken from reference TRBV2 and TRBJ2-6, is EPEVTQTPSHQVTQMGQEVILRCVPISNHLYFYWYRQILGQKVEFLVSFYNNEISEKSEIFDDQFSVERPDGSNFTLKIRSTKLEDSAMYFCASSLDRGSGANVLTFGAGSRLTVL.

This clone was counted once. One junction end does not reproduce the germline sequence, and a read error may be involved. The chain links TRBV7-7 to TRBJ1-4; weak D call: TRBD1 (5 bases). The length of the CDR3 is 11 residues. CDR1 is SSHAT, CDR2 FNYEAQ, per germline (reference sequence). The CDR3 protein is CASSLVGELFF. As DNA, the CDR3 is TGTGCTAGCAGCTTAGTAGGGGAACTGTTTTTT.

The chain has TRBV5-1 and TRBJ1-4; 7 nucleotides match TRBD1. The CDR3 length is 14 residues. V lost 1 base and J lost 3; bases outside the gene matches: 0. Per germline, CDR1 SGHRS and CDR2 YFSETQ. This CDR3 reads CASSLQGANEKLFF. The CDR3 DNA follows: TGCGCCAGCAGCTTGCAGGGGGCTAATGAAAAACTGTTTTTT.

The J gene is TRBJ1-2, the V gene TRBV9; no clear D. The CDR3 loop spans 15 amino acids. Germline values: CDR1 SGDLS, CDR2 YYNGEE. Between the trimmed V and J ends, which lost 6 bases and 3 bases, there was a span of 18 bases. This CDR3 is CASTSSSAGHYGYTF. In DNA form, the CDR3 reads TGTGCCAGCACGTCGTCTTCTGCCGGTCACTATGGCTACACCTTC. Drawing the rest from reference TRBV9 and TRBJ1-2, the complete variable domain is DSGVTQTPKHLITATGQRVTLRCSPRSGDLSVYWYQQSLDQGLQFLIQYYNGEERAKGNILERFSAQQFPDLHSELNLSSLELGDSALYFCASTSSSAGHYGYTFGSGTRLTVV.

This rearrangement joins TRBV7-2 to TRBJ2-7; D is possibly TRBD2 (5 bases). V was clipped by 6 bases and J by 0 bases, with 9 bases between them. CDR3 length: 13 residues. Germline V gene data show CDR1 as SGHTA and CDR2 as FQGNSA. CDR3 sequence: CASSSGVSYEQYF. The DNA of the CDR3 is TGTGCCAGCAGTTCCGGGGTCTCCTACGAGCAGTACTTC. The whole variable domain, filled in from reference TRBV7-2 and TRBJ2-7, reads GAGVSQSPSNKVTEKGKDVELRCDPISGHTALYWYRQSLGQGLEFLIYFQGNSAPDKSGLPSDRFSAERTGGSVSTLTIQRTQQEDSAVYLCASSSGVSYEQYFGPGTRLTVT.

CDR3 region: CASSLNSQGHYGYTF. CDR3 bases: TGTGCCAGCAGCTTAAATTCACAGGGACACTATGGCTACACCTTC. The chain has TRBV7-3 and TRBJ1-2, with D possibly matching TRBD1 (6 bases). The V end was cut by 1 base, the J end by 3 bases, with 12 bases between. Germline V gives CDR1 SGHTA, CDR2 FQGTGA. This CDR3 contains 15 residues.

The chain joins TRBV18 to TRBJ1-5; the D gene is possibly TRBD1 (5 bases). Germline V gives CDR1 KGHSH, CDR2 LQKENI. V was pared by 3 bases and J by 0 bases, with 12 bases between. This CDR3 region has 16 residues. The CDR3 reads CASSPDRPYSNQPQHF. The CDR3 nucleotides are TGTGCCAGCTCACCCGACAGACCCTATAGCAATCAGCCCCAGCATTTT.

The chain uses TRBV7-2 and TRBJ2-1; TRBD1 matches 7 bases. Germline V gene lookup returns CDR1 SGHTA and CDR2 FQGNSA. The CDR3 is 14 residues long. J gave up 8 bases and V 1 base, and 5 bases lay outside the gene matches. The CDR3 here is CASSLVRQGDEQFF. CDR3 sequence (DNA): TGTGCCAGCAGCTTAGTCCGACAGGGTGATGAGCAGTTCTTC.

This chain links TRBV7-8 with TRBJ2-7, with 9 bases identical to TRBD2. The CDR3 length is 17 residues. V lost 7 bases and J lost 6; bases outside the gene matches: 19. In germline, CDR1 is SGHVS, CDR2 FQNEAQ. CDR3 nucleotide sequence: TGTGCCAGCAATTCGGGTGCTAGCGGGATAAGTTCTAGCGAGCAGTACTTC. Translated, it gives CASNSGASGISSSEQYF.

The chain uses TRBV19 and TRBJ1-1; TRBD1 agrees at 7 bases. The CDR3 loop spans 15 amino acids. The germline CDR1 and CDR2 sequences are LNHDA and SQIVND (reference sequence). J was trimmed by 5 bases and V by 1 base; bases with no gene match: 7. The CDR3 DNA sequence: TGTGCCAGTAGTATAGCACAGGGGATTTGGACTGAAGCTTTCTTT. This translates into CASSIAQGIWTEAFF.

This rearrangement joins TRBV7-2 to TRBJ2-7; D unresolved. The germline V gene has CDR1 SGHTA and CDR2 FQGNSA. V was cut by 1 base and J by 4 bases, with 8 bases left in between. CDR3 length equals 13 residues. The CDR3 nucleotides are TGTGCCAGCAGCTTAGGTGTAGGATACGAGCAGTACTTC. Protein product: CASSLGVGYEQYF.

The J gene is TRBJ2-2, the V gene TRBV9; D is unclear. Germline V CDR1 and CDR2: SGDLS, YYNGEE. Trimming pared 4 bases from V and 4 bases from J, leaving 5 bases between. The CDR3 covers 12 residues. The CDR3 here is CASSLTTGELFF. The CDR3 DNA reads as TGTGCCAGCAGCCTAACCACCGGGGAGCTGTTTTTT. The variable domain in full, with the rest retrieved from reference TRBV9 and TRBJ2-2, is DSGVTQTPKHLITATGQRVTLRCSPRSGDLSVYWYQQSLDQGLQFLIQYYNGEERAKGNILERFSAQQFPDLHSELNLSSLELGDSALYFCASSLTTGELFFGEGSRLTVL.